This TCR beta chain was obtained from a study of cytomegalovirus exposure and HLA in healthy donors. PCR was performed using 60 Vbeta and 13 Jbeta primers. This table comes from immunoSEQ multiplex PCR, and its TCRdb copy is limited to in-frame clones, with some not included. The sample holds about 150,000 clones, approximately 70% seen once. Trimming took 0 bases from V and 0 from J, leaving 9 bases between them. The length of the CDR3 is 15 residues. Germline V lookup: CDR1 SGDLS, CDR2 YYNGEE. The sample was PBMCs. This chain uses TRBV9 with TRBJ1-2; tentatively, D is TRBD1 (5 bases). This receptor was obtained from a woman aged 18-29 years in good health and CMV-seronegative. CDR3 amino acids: CASSVGDSSNYGYTF. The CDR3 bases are TGTGCCAGCAGCGTAGGCGACAGCTCTAACTATGGCTACACCTTC.